This T cell receptor (beta chain) was profiled in a study of T cells in Graves' hyperthyroidism and ophthalmopathy. Overall study findings and caveats: Most thyroid clonotypes that were expanded above 0.001 also turned up in blood. Progression to ophthalmopathy was predicted a median of roughly 6.6 months early. From stable hyperthyroidism, ophthalmopathy was set apart by a 13 V-J model.

With duration under 3 months, ophthalmopathy was active: Clinical Activity Score at least 3, NOSPECS at least 4. The CDR3 length is 14 residues. V gave up 0 bases and J gave up 7 bases, with 9 bases separating them. CDR1 and CDR2 from the germline V gene are SGHTA and FQGNSA. This clonotype was recorded many times. The antigen is unknown. What was amplified from RNA transcripts were TCR beta CDR3 regions. HTBI primers were the set used in a first-round RT-PCR of the TCR CDR3. Each CDR3 protein is one row after TCRdb ran MiXCR on the multiplex PCR reads. The sample contains roughly 530,000 distinct CDR3 sequences, approximately 17% of which appear only once.

Sequenced material: blood. The chain couples TRBV7-2 to TRBJ2-2; the D is unclear. This TCR came from a woman between 18 and 30 years old with Graves' ophthalmopathy. Here the CDR3 DNA reads TGTGCCAGCAGCTTAGCTAGAGGCTTCGGGGAGCTGTTTTTT. Translating gives CASSLARGFGELFF.